Shown below are 8 T cell receptor beta chains from a single sample sequenced in a study of T cell repertoires in urothelial bladder cancer. Produced via immunoSEQ multiplex PCR; TCRdb's table is partial and in-frame only. Of some 8,600 clones listed, approximately 59% are singletons. The sequenced sample was tumor-infiltrating cells from bladder cancer. Receptor source: a human donor with urothelial carcinoma.

The chain combines TRBV7-2 with TRBJ2-7, with D perhaps TRBD2 (5 bases). The CDR3 has 13 residues. CDR1 and CDR2 (germline): SGHTA, FQGNSA. V lost 4 bases, J lost 0 bases, and 7 bases lay in between. In nucleotides, the CDR3 is TGTGCCAGCAGCTCACTAGTCTCCTACGAGCAGTACTTC. Protein product: CASSSLVSYEQYF.

This clone came up a few times. This sequence joins TRBV28 and TRBJ1-1; D unresolved. The CDR3 runs 14 residues. Per germline, CDR1 MDHEN and CDR2 SYDVKM. V was trimmed by 7 bases and J by 0 bases, leaving 12 bases between them. CDR3 in DNA: TGTGCCAGCATTGGAGGAACCATGAACACTGAAGCTTTCTTT. It codes for CASIGGTMNTEAFF. Filled out from reference TRBV28 and TRBJ1-1, the complete variable domain reads DVKVTQSSRYLVKRTGEKVFLECVQDMDHENMFWYRQDPGLGLRLIYFSYDVKMKEKGDIPEGYSVSREKKERFSLILESASTNQTSMYLCASIGGTMNTEAFFGQGTRLTVV.

This clone showed up just a few times. This sequence joins TRBV5-6 and TRBJ1-2; TRBD1 aligns across 9 bases. With V trimmed by 2 bases and J by 7 bases, 3 bases remained unmatched. In germline, CDR1 is SGHDT, CDR2 YYEEEE. This CDR3 is built from 13 residues. Here the CDR3 DNA reads TGTGCCAGCAGCTTCCGGACAGGGGCTGGCTACACCTTC. It codes for CASSFRTGAGYTF.

The chain couples TRBV19 to TRBJ1-2, with D unresolved. Trimming took off 3 bases at V and 4 bases at J, with 9 bases between the two ends. Germline-derived CDR1 and CDR2 are LNHDA and SQIVND (reference sequence). The CDR3 loop spans 13 amino acids. CDR3 residues: CASSIRSSYGYTF. CDR3 nucleotide sequence: TGTGCCAGTAGTATCCGGTCAAGCTATGGCTACACCTTC.

The chain recombines TRBV19 with TRBJ1-1, with D unclear. Germline V gives CDR1 LNHDA, CDR2 SQIVND (reference sequence). The V end lost 1 base, the J end lost 1 base, and 4 bases lay between the germline ends. The CDR3 is made up of 13 amino acids. This CDR3 is CASSIGKNTEAFF. CDR3 nucleotide sequence: TGTGCCAGTAGTATAGGAAAGAACACTGAAGCTTTCTTT.

This rearrangement joins TRBV6-1 to TRBJ1-2; no firm D call. The V gene's germline CDR1 is MNHNS and CDR2 SASEGT. The CDR3 length is 12 residues. V gave up 6 bases and J gave up 4 bases, with 9 bases separating them. The CDR3 coding sequence is TGTGCCAGCAGGCCGGGCCTCTATGGCTACACCTTC. It encodes CASRPGLYGYTF.

The chain combines TRBV21-1 with TRBJ2-3; no DNA check was done on the table's D call, TRBD2. TRBV21-1 constitutes a pseudogene. The CDR3 runs to 17 residues. The CDR3 DNA reads as TGTGCCAGCAGCAATAGAGGACTAGCGGGGGACACAGATACGCAGTATTTT. Residues: CASSNRGLAGDTDTQYF.

This rearrangement joins TRBV6-6 to TRBJ2-7, with 8 bases aligning to TRBD1. This CDR3 has 16 amino acids. The trim removed 3 bases at V and 5 bases at J, leaving 12 bases unmatched. Germline loops: CDR1 MNHNY, CDR2 SVGAGI (reference sequence). The DNA of the CDR3 is TGTGCCAGCAGTTATCCTGGAGACAGGGGAAGCGACGAGCAGTACTTC. This codes for CASSYPGDRGSDEQYF.